This section outlines one T cell receptor (beta chain) sequence together with its context. These data come from a study of yellow fever vaccine responses in identical twins. The CDR3 consists of 17 residues. V lost 1 base to trimming and J lost 9 bases, with 22 bases between them. Germline CDR1 MGHDK, CDR2 SYGVNS. Using its own MiXCR run on the RT-PCR reads, TCRdb lists one record per CDR3 protein. The data hold around 2,500 distinct CDR3 sequences, with 65% to 85% observed a single time. The source of this sequence is a woman younger than 35 who received the yellow fever vaccine. The sequencing here drew on T cells from blood (PBMCs), unsorted or a sorted subset (not recorded which), taken before or after yellow fever vaccination (not recorded which). This rearrangement joins TRBV25-1 to TRBJ2-1; D is perhaps TRBD2 (7 bases). The CDR3 DNA sequence: TGTGCCAGCAGTGAATGGGGGGGCGACAGCGGAGGGGGTGAGCAGTTCTTC. Translating it yields CASSEWGGDSGGGEQFF.